Following are 23 T cell receptor beta chains from one sample sequenced in a study of T cells after posttransplantation cyclophosphamide. Treatment was busulfan-fludarabine conditioning, a marrow graft, and cyclophosphamide on days +3 and +4. The protocol was immunoSEQ multiplex PCR, while the TCRdb copy is restricted to in-frame clones and leaves out a portion. The table lists approximately 19,000 clones, about nine tenths of them singletons. This material consisted of PBMCs, taken after allogeneic stem cell transplant with posttransplant cyclophosphamide. The receptors come from a female patient aged 40-49 years who received an allogeneic stem cell transplant from a related donor, was CMV-positive, and had no GVHD. Part of the T cell pool may stem from the graft donor.

A single count supports this clone. This chain joins TRBV5-1 and TRBJ2-5, with 8 bases lining up with TRBD2. The CDR3 spans 16 residues. V lost 0 bases and J lost 0; bases outside the gene matches: 4. CDR1 and CDR2 (germline): SGHRS, YFSETQ. The CDR3 DNA follows: TGCGCCAGCAGCTTGGGGACTAGCTTGTACCAAGAGACCCAGTACTTC. Residues: CASSLGTSLYQETQYF.

V gene TRBV19 combines with J gene TRBJ2-7, with 9 positions matching TRBD1. Germline CDR1 is LNHDA and CDR2 is SQIVND (reference sequence). Losses at the gene ends were 5 bases for V and 4 bases for J; bases not matched to a gene: 12. The CDR3 loop spans 16 amino acids. This CDR3 is CASSGRGQGDPYEQYF. In DNA form, the CDR3 reads TGTGCCAGTAGTGGCCGGGGACAGGGAGATCCTTACGAGCAGTACTTC.

As for this clone: Other DNA variants within this sample encode the same CDR3. This chain uses TRBV28 with TRBJ2-6, with D possibly being TRBD2 (6 bases). This CDR3 spans 17 amino acids. V was trimmed by 2 bases and J by 1 base, leaving 12 bases between them. The germline CDR1 and CDR2 sequences are MDHEN and SYDVKM. The CDR3 loop reads CASSLRAGGSGANVLTF. As DNA, the CDR3 is TGTGCCAGCAGTTTACGAGCGGGCGGGTCTGGGGCCAACGTCCTGACTTTC.

The chain recombines TRBV5-4 with TRBJ1-1; D not resolved. The germline CDR1 and CDR2 sequences are SGHNT and YYREEE (reference sequence). Trimming removed 2 bases from V and 1 base from J, with 12 bases in between. This CDR3 region has 15 residues. Written as DNA, the CDR3 is TGTGCCAGCAGCTTTCAGGCCCGGTCGAACACTGAAGCTTTCTTT. Its translation: CASSFQARSNTEAFF.

Points on this clone: One end of the junction varies from germline; a read error may be responsible. The J gene is TRBJ2-1, the V gene TRBV7-7; 8 bases are shared with TRBD2. The CDR3 loop spans 16 amino acids. The germline gives CDR1 SSHAT, CDR2 FNYEAQ (reference sequence). The CDR3 nucleotides read TGTGCTAGCAGCCCCGGGGGAGCGGGGGTTTACAATGAGCAGTTCTTC. This codes for CASSPGGAGVYNEQFF.

This clone was detected once. This chain joins TRBV28 and TRBJ2-1; 7 bases match TRBD2. Looked up from germline, CDR1 is MDHEN and CDR2 is SYDVKM. This CDR3 comprises 17 residues. The junction had 18 bases not matched to a gene; V was cut back by 4 bases and J by 9 bases. The CDR3 DNA sequence: TGTGCCAGCAGTTCCGATAAGGGAGGGGTCCCTTTGGGTGAGCAGTTCTTC. Protein sequence: CASSSDKGGVPLGEQFF.

CDR3 sequence reads: CASSLDGYGYTF. Written as DNA, the CDR3 is TGCGCCAGCAGCTTGGACGGGTATGGCTACACCTTC. This rearrangement joins TRBV5-1 to TRBJ1-2; D gene ambiguous. From germline, CDR1 is SGHRS and CDR2 YFSETQ. Trimming shortened V by 0 bases and J by 5 bases, and 5 bases separated the two germline ends. This CDR3 spans 12 amino acids.

The chain is built from TRBV27 and TRBJ2-1; TRBD1 matches at 7 bases. This CDR3 is 13 amino acids long. Trimming at V came to 3 bases and at J to 9 bases, leaving 5 bases not matched to a gene. Germline assignment: CDR1 MNHEY and CDR2 SMNVEV (reference sequence). The chain's CDR3 is CASSFLQGSEQFF. CDR3 in DNA: TGTGCCAGCAGTTTCTTACAGGGGAGTGAGCAGTTCTTC.

The chain recombines TRBV19 with TRBJ1-1; D might be TRBD1 (6 bases). The germline gives CDR1 LNHDA, CDR2 SQIVND (reference sequence). The CDR3 sequence is 16 residues long. V lost 2 bases and J lost 2, with 15 bases in between. The CDR3: CASSIYGGRINTEAFF. In DNA, the CDR3 is TGTGCCAGTAGTATATACGGGGGGCGAATCAACACTGAAGCTTTCTTT.

The chain combines TRBV10-3 with TRBJ2-3; 8 bases line up with TRBD1. Germline V gene lookup returns CDR1 ENHRY and CDR2 SYGVKD. The CDR3 totals 16 residues. The junction had 10 bases not matched to a gene; V was cut back by 4 bases and J by 4 bases. The CDR3 reads CAISGQQGEFADTQYF. CDR3 nucleotide sequence: TGTGCCATCAGTGGTCAACAGGGGGAATTCGCAGATACGCAGTATTTT.

The rearrangement uses TRBV27 and TRBJ2-3; 8 bases match TRBD2. The length of the CDR3 is 17 residues. Trimming at V came to 6 bases and at J to 5 bases, leaving 16 bases not matched to a gene. Per the germline V gene, CDR1 is MNHEY and CDR2 is SMNVEV (reference sequence). CDR3 sequence reads: CASRSVPGLDAGDTQYF. As DNA, the CDR3 is TGTGCCAGCAGGTCTGTTCCGGGACTAGACGCTGGAGATACGCAGTATTTT.

The chain carries TRBV5-6 and TRBJ2-5; no firm D call. CDR1 is SGHDT and CDR2 is YYEEEE in the germline V gene. V was pared by 2 bases and J by 1 base, with 9 bases between. The CDR3 sequence is 14 residues long. The CDR3 loop reads CASSFVSTQETQYF. The DNA of the CDR3 is TGTGCCAGCAGCTTTGTTAGCACCCAAGAGACCCAGTACTTC.

The CDR3 spells CASSPGSGSGNTIYF. The CDR3 bases are TGTGCCAGCTCACCGGGCAGCGGCTCTGGAAACACCATATATTTT. The chain combines TRBV18 with TRBJ1-3; D call uncertain. The CDR3 contains 15 residues. Trimming took off 3 bases at V and 0 bases at J, with 9 bases between the two ends. Germline V lookup: CDR1 KGHSH, CDR2 LQKENI.

This sequence joins TRBV7-3 and TRBJ2-5; maybe TRBD2 (7 bases). The CDR3 loop spans 15 amino acids. Germline CDR1 SGHTA, CDR2 FQGTGA. Trimming pared 1 base from V and 1 base from J, leaving 10 bases between. CDR3 in DNA: TGTGCCAGCAGCTTAAATGGGGGGGCCCAAGAGACCCAGTACTTC. This gives the protein CASSLNGGAQETQYF.

This rearrangement joins TRBV6-5 to TRBJ2-1; 12 nucleotides line up with TRBD2. The V segment lost 0 bases and the J segment 10 bases; nucleotides outside the gene matches: 4. There are 15 residues in the CDR3. Germline V gene data show CDR1 as MNHEY and CDR2 as SVGAGI. This chain's CDR3 is CASSYSLAGGLEQFF. In DNA, the CDR3 is TGTGCCAGCAGTTACTCCCTAGCGGGAGGGTTGGAGCAGTTCTTC.

CDR3 region: CASSLGLAGGRETQYF. DNA of the CDR3: TGTGCCAGCAGCCTCGGACTAGCGGGAGGGCGAGAGACCCAGTACTTC. The chain combines TRBV7-2 with TRBJ2-5; 15 positions agree with TRBD2. The V gene's germline CDR1 is SGHTA and CDR2 FQGNSA. The CDR3 has 16 amino acids. The J segment lost 4 bases and the V segment lost 5 bases, leaving 5 bases of the junction unmatched.

For the CDR3, the DNA is TGTGCCAGCAGCTCGGTCACCTCGGATGGCTACACCTTC. This gives the protein CASSSVTSDGYTF. This chain links TRBV14 with TRBJ1-2; D remains ambiguous. The CDR3 is 13 residues long. V was pared by 5 bases and J by 6 bases, with 13 bases between. CDR1 SGHDN and CDR2 FVKESK come from the germline V gene. The whole variable domain, remainder taken from reference TRBV14 and TRBJ1-2, is EAGVTQFPSHSVIEKGQTVTLRCDPISGHDNLYWYRRVMGKEIKFLLHFVKESKQDESGMPNNRFLAERTGGTYSTLKVQPAELEDSGVYFCASSSVTSDGYTFGSGTRLTVV.

The chain employs TRBV19 and TRBJ2-6; D may be TRBD1 (6 bases). Germline CDR1 LNHDA, CDR2 SQIVND (reference sequence). V was pared by 7 bases and J by 4 bases, with 14 bases between. The CDR3 has 15 residues. CDR3: CASTITGFGANVLTF. The DNA for the CDR3 is TGTGCCAGTACGATCACAGGGTTCGGGGCCAACGTCCTGACTTTC.

The chain recombines TRBV28 with TRBJ1-1; TRBD1 is a possible D gene (5 bases). Trimming took 3 bases from V and 5 from J, leaving 16 bases between them. Germline V gives CDR1 MDHEN, CDR2 SYDVKM. The CDR3 has 15 residues. CDR3 sequence (DNA): TGTGCCAGCAGTTTCCCCCCGGGGGGGACGACTGAAGCTTTCTTT. Its translation: CASSFPPGGTTEAFF.

The CDR3 coding sequence is TGTGCCATCAGTGGGCTAGCGGGAGGAACCGAGCAGTACTTC. Translated: CAISGLAGGTEQYF. This chain connects TRBV10-3 to TRBJ2-7, with 11 bases identical to TRBD2. There are 14 residues in the CDR3. Germline V CDR1 and CDR2: ENHRY, SYGVKD. J gave up 6 bases and V 4 bases, and 5 bases lay outside the gene matches.

V usage is TRBV29-1 and J usage is TRBJ1-1, with 7 bases matching TRBD1. V shed 8 bases, J shed 2 bases, and the junction held 17 bases outside the gene matches. This CDR3 is 16 amino acids long. From germline, CDR1 is SQVTM and CDR2 ANQGSEA. CDR3 DNA sequence: TGCAGCCATATCACCAAGGGGGCTCGAGGTAACACTGAAGCTTTCTTT. This gives the protein CSHITKGARGNTEAFF.

V usage is TRBV23-1 and J usage is TRBJ1-2; 8 bases line up with TRBD1. TRBV23-1 is filed as an ORF, its function uncertain. J was trimmed by 8 bases and V by 2 bases; bases with no gene match: 10. The CDR3 extends over 15 amino acids. The CDR3 protein is CASSQAVAGGLGYTF. The CDR3 nucleotides read TGCGCCAGCAGTCAAGCGGTGGCAGGGGGCTTAGGCTACACCTTC.

V usage is TRBV7-3 and J usage is TRBJ2-5; D is possibly TRBD2 (5 bases). V shed 0 bases and J shed 5 bases, with 10 bases lying between them. The CDR3 loop spans 14 amino acids. CDR1 and CDR2 (germline): SGHTA, FQGTGA. The CDR3 nucleotides read TGTGCCAGCAGCTTAACCCGGGATGGGGAGACCCAGTACTTC. This encodes CASSLTRDGETQYF.